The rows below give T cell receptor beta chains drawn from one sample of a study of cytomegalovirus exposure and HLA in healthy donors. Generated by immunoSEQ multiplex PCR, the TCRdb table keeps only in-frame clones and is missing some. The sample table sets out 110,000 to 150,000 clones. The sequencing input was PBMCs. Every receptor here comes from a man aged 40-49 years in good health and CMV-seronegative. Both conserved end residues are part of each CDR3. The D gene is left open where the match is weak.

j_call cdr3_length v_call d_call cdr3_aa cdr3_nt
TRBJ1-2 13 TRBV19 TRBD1 CASSPLRGVSYTF TGTGCCAGTAGCCCTCTCAGGGGGGTAAGCTACACCTTC
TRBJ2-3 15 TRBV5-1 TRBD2 CASSLAGGAGDTQYF TGCGCCAGCAGCTTGGCCGGGGGGGCGGGAGATACGCAGTATTTT
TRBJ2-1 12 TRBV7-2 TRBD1 CASSRQGNEQFF TGTGCCAGCAGCAGACAGGGTAATGAGCAGTTCTTC
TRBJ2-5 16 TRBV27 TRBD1 CASSPVRDRGGETQYF TGTGCCAGCAGTCCTGTCCGGGACAGGGGAGGAGAGACCCAGTACTTC
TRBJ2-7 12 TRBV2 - CASEDRRDEQYF TGTGCCAGCGAGGACAGGAGGGACGAGCAGTACTTC
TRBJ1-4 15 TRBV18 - CASSPSQATNEKLFF TGTGCCAGCTCACCTTCACAAGCAACTAATGAAAAACTGTTTTTT
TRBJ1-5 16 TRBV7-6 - CASSLGTAGSNQPQHF TGTGCCAGCAGCTTAGGGACGGCGGGAAGCAATCAGCCCCAGCATTTT
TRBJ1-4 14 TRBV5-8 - CASSWGLANEKLFF TGTGCCAGCAGCTGGGGGCTTGCTAATGAAAAACTGTTTTTT
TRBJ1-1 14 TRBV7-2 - CASSSRVPLAEAFF TGTGCCAGCAGCTCCAGGGTTCCCCTCGCTGAAGCTTTCTTT
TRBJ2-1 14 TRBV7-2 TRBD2 CASSSGGAYNEQFF TGTGCCAGCAGCTCCGGGGGGGCCTACAATGAGCAGTTCTTC
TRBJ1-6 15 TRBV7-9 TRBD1 CASSLGGQGHSPLHF TGTGCCAGCAGCTTAGGAGGACAGGGTCATTCACCCCTCCACTTT
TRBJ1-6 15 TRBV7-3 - CASSLIGGYGSPLHF TGTGCCAGCAGCTTAATCGGGGGTTACGGTTCACCCCTCCACTTT
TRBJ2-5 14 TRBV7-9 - CASSLGGSQETQYF TGTGCCAGCAGCTTAGGAGGGTCCCAAGAGACCCAGTACTTC
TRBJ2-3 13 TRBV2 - CATTGTPRVTQYF TGTGCCACCACCGGGACTCCGAGAGTTACGCAGTATTTT
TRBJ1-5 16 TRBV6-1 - CASSESSGKDVQPQHF TGTGCCAGCAGTGAAAGCTCAGGGAAGGACGTACAGCCCCAGCATTTT
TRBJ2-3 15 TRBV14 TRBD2 CASSLGEGGADTQYF TGTGCCAGCAGCTTGGGGGAGGGTGGAGCAGATACGCAGTATTTT
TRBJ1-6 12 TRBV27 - CASREGPQPLHF TGTGCCAGCAGAGAGGGCCCCCAACCCCTCCACTTT
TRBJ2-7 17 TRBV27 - CASSPRTPTITPYEQYF TGTGCCAGCAGTCCACGTACCCCCACGATCACTCCATACGAGCAGTACTTC
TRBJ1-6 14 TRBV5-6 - CASSLAADNSPLHF TGTGCCAGCAGCTTGGCCGCGGATAATTCACCCCTCCACTTT
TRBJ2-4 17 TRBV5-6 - CASSLEGRGVAKNIQYF TGTGCCAGCAGCTTGGAAGGCAGGGGGGTAGCCAAAAACATTCAGTACTTC
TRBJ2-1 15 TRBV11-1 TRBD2 CASSQGASGGDEQFF TGTGCCAGCAGCCAAGGCGCTAGCGGGGGGGATGAGCAGTTCTTC
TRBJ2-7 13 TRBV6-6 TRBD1 CASTSRTGNEQYF TGTGCCAGCACCTCTCGGACAGGGAACGAGCAGTACTTC